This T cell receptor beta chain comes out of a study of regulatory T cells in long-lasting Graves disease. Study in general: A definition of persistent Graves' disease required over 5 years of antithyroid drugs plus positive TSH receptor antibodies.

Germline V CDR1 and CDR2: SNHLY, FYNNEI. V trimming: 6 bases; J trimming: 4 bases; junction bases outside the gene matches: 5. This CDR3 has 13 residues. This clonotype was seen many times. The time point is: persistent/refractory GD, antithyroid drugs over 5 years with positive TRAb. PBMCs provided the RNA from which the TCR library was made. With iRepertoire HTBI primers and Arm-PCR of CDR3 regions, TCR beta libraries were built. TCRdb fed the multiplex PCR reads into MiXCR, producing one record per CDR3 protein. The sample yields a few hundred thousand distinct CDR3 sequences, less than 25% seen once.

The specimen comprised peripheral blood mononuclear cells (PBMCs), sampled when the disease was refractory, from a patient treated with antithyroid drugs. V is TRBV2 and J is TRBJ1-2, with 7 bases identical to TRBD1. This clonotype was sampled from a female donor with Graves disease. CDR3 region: CASSPGGTYGYTF. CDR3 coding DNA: TGTGCCAGCAGCCCAGGGGGGACCTATGGCTACACCTTC.